This passage covers 13 T cell receptor beta chains from one sample sequenced in a study of blood T cell repertoires in COVID-19. Using immunoSEQ multiplex PCR, the repertoire was profiled, and TCRdb retains in-frame clones only, with some absent. Among some 250,000 clones listed, roughly 88% were seen once. Sequencing input: peripheral blood. These receptors came from a man aged 40-49 years with acute or convalescent COVID-19.

This chain links TRBV25-1 with TRBJ2-1; D is undetermined. The CDR3 totals 11 residues. CDR1 MGHDK and CDR2 SYGVNS come from the germline V gene. The germline V and J ends were trimmed by 7 bases and 8 bases, with 9 bases remaining between them. As DNA, the CDR3 is TGTGCCAGCACCCGAGTCGATGAGCAGTTCTTC. Translation: CASTRVDEQFF.

V and J are TRBV2 and TRBJ2-5, with D possibly matching TRBD1 (6 bases). V was clipped by 6 bases and J by 5 bases, with 13 bases between them. Per germline, CDR1 SNHLY and CDR2 FYNNEI. The length of the CDR3 is 13 residues. The CDR3 sequence: CASRDRSRETQYF. CDR3 DNA: TGTGCCAGCAGAGACAGGTCAAGGGAGACCCAGTACTTC. The whole variable domain, remainder taken from reference TRBV2 and TRBJ2-5, is EPEVTQTPSHQVTQMGQEVILRCVPISNHLYFYWYRQILGQKVEFLVSFYNNEISEKSEIFDDQFSVERPDGSNFTLKIRSTKLEDSAMYFCASRDRSRETQYFGPGTRLLVL.

V gene TRBV2 combines with J gene TRBJ1-2; 7 positions match TRBD1. The CDR3 loop spans 16 amino acids. The germline V gene has CDR1 SNHLY and CDR2 FYNNEI. Trimming at V came to 3 bases and at J to 0 bases, leaving 7 bases not matched to a gene. In nucleotides, the CDR3 is TGTGCCAGCAGTGATGAACCGACAGGGACTAACTATGGCTACACCTTC. Protein product: CASSDEPTGTNYGYTF.

The chain couples TRBV7-6 to TRBJ2-2, with a possible D match to TRBD1 (5 bases). The CDR3 has 15 amino acids. V was trimmed by 7 bases and J by 7 bases, leaving 19 bases between them. Germline V gene data show CDR1 as SGHVS and CDR2 as FNYEAQ. In DNA form, the CDR3 reads TGTGCCAGCACCTCCCAGGCAACAGGTCTCGGGGAGCTGTTTTTT. The encoded protein is CASTSQATGLGELFF.

The gene calls are TRBV4-3 and TRBJ2-3; perhaps TRBD1 as D (6 bases). Germline values: CDR1 LGHNA, CDR2 YSLEER. Between the trimmed V and J ends, which lost 1 base and 1 base, there was a span of 12 bases. The CDR3 is 16 residues long. CDR3 in amino acids: CASSQGGPPGTDTQYF. The CDR3 DNA reads as TGCGCCAGCAGCCAAGGGGGGCCTCCGGGCACAGATACGCAGTATTTT.

The chain joins TRBV11-3 to TRBJ2-7, with a tentative D call TRBD1 (6 bases). The CDR3 extends over 13 amino acids. Germline V gives CDR1 SGHNT, CDR2 YENEEA. Deletions cut 5 bases from V and 2 bases from J, with 10 bases between. The CDR3 loop reads CASSKGDTYEQYF. CDR3 in DNA: TGTGCCAGCAGCAAGGGGGATACCTACGAGCAGTACTTC.

This sequence joins TRBV9 and TRBJ2-2; TRBD2 aligns across 7 bases. CDR1 is SGDLS, CDR2 YYNGEE, per germline. V lost 4 bases and J lost 4; bases outside the gene matches: 10. The CDR3 has 16 residues. The CDR3 here is CASSPYRGGVTGELFF. Here the CDR3 DNA reads TGTGCCAGCAGCCCTTACCGGGGAGGGGTCACCGGGGAGCTGTTTTTT. The whole variable domain, remainder taken from reference TRBV9 and TRBJ2-2, is DSGVTQTPKHLITATGQRVTLRCSPRSGDLSVYWYQQSLDQGLQFLIQYYNGEERAKGNILERFSAQQFPDLHSELNLSSLELGDSALYFCASSPYRGGVTGELFFGEGSRLTVL.

The chain recombines TRBV7-8 with TRBJ2-7, with 10 bases fitting TRBD1. This CDR3 contains 14 residues. V gave up 3 bases and J gave up 7 bases; unmatched junction bases: 6. Germline V lookup: CDR1 SGHVS, CDR2 FQNEAQ. The CDR3 is CASSFRQGAGEQYF. CDR3 bases: TGTGCCAGCAGCTTTAGACAGGGGGCTGGAGAGCAGTACTTC.

This clone was seen a few times. The V and J genes are TRBV11-2 and TRBJ1-4; no firm D call. The germline V and J ends were trimmed by 5 bases and 5 bases, with 12 bases remaining between them. CDR1 is SGHAT and CDR2 is FQNNGV in the germline V gene. The CDR3 spans 14 residues. The CDR3 sequence: CASSPWGGNEKLFF. In DNA form, the CDR3 reads TGTGCCAGCAGCCCTTGGGGAGGAAATGAAAAACTGTTTTTT.

The chain links TRBV27 to TRBJ2-1; the match to TRBD2 covers 11 bases. The germline CDR1 and CDR2 sequences are MNHEY and SMNVEV (reference sequence). The CDR3 totals 19 residues. Germline trimming cut 6 bases from V and 1 base from J; bases unmatched to any gene: 14. The CDR3 DNA follows: TGTGCCAGCAGCCCCCCCCTGGCGTTAGCGGGAGGGTCCTACAATGAGCAGTTCTTC. Amino acids: CASSPPLALAGGSYNEQFF.

The rearrangement links TRBV6-1 to TRBJ1-2; D is unclear. Germline values: CDR1 MNHNS, CDR2 SASEGT. This CDR3 spans 13 amino acids. Trimming stripped 2 bases from V and 13 bases from J, with 17 bases between. The CDR3 loop is CASSELSRPGGTF. CDR3 DNA sequence: TGTGCCAGCAGTGAACTGTCGCGCCCCGGCGGCACCTTC.

V gene TRBV19 combines with J gene TRBJ1-3, with D hard to call. In germline, CDR1 is LNHDA, CDR2 SQIVND (reference sequence). The CDR3 covers 13 residues. V lost 5 bases and J 9 bases, leaving 14 bases between the germline ends. The CDR3 loop reads CASSQARRGTIYF. CDR3 nucleotide sequence: TGTGCCAGTAGTCAAGCTCGACGGGGCACCATATATTTT.

This rearrangement joins TRBV11-2 to TRBJ2-1, with TRBD1 matching over 7 bases. Germline CDR1 and CDR2: SGHAT and FQNNGV. The CDR3 contains 15 residues. J gave up 6 bases and V 5 bases, and 10 bases lay outside the gene matches. CDR3 bases: TGTGCCAGCAGCACCGTCCGGGACAGAACCAATGAGCAGTTCTTC. Its translation is CASSTVRDRTNEQFF. Full variable domain (remainder filled in from reference TRBV11-2 and TRBJ2-1): EAGVAQSPRYKIIEKRQSVAFWCNPISGHATLYWYQQILGQGPKLLIQFQNNGVVDDSQLPKDRFSAERLKGVDSTLKIQPAKLEDSAVYLCASSTVRDRTNEQFFGPGTRLTVL.